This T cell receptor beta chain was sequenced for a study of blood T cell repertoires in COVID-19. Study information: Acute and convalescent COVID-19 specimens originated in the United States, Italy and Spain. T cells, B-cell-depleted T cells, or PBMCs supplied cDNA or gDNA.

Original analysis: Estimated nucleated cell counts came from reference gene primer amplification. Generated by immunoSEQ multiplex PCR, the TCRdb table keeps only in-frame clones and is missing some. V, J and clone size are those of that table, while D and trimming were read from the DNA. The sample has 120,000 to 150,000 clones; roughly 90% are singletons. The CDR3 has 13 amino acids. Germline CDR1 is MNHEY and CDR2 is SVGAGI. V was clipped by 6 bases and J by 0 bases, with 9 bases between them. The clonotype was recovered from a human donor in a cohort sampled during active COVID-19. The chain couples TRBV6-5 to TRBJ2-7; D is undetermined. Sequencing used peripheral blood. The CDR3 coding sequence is TGTGCCAGCAGGCAGAGGAGCTCCTACGAGCAGTACTTC. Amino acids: CASRQRSSYEQYF.